The 6 T cell receptor beta chains listed next were all sequenced from one sample in a study of blood T cell repertoires in COVID-19. Some clones are missing from TCRdb's copy, which holds only in-frame ones; the method was immunoSEQ multiplex PCR. The profile shows approximately 240,000 clones, around 90% of them singletons. The sequencing sample was made of PBMCs or T cells enriched from blood (not recorded which). The source is a woman under 40 with acute COVID-19.

This chain links TRBV29-1 with TRBJ2-7; weak D call: TRBD2 (6 bases). Germline V lookup: CDR1 SQVTM, CDR2 ANQGSEA. This CDR3 contains 15 residues. The V and J ends lost 6 bases and 1 base respectively, with 19 bases between them. CDR3 protein: CSVVNPGLGSYEQYF. CDR3 sequence (DNA): TGCAGCGTCGTAAATCCGGGACTGGGATCCTACGAGCAGTACTTC.

The chain carries TRBV10-2 and TRBJ1-1; possible D gene TRBD1, 6 bases. Trimming removed 5 bases at V and 5 bases at J, with 9 bases between. This CDR3 is 12 amino acids long. Germline V gene lookup returns CDR1 WSHSY and CDR2 SAAADI. As DNA, the CDR3 is TGCGCCAGCAGTTTGCAGGGGACTGAAGCTTTCTTT. This codes for CASSLQGTEAFF.

CDR3 in DNA: TGTGCCAGCAGTACAGGGCTCGGATCACCCCTCCACTTT. Translated: CASSTGLGSPLHF. This chain connects TRBV27 to TRBJ1-6; tentatively, D is TRBD1 (6 bases). The CDR3 is made up of 13 amino acids. Deletions cut 5 bases from V and 10 bases from J, with 12 bases between. Germline CDR1 MNHEY, CDR2 SMNVEV (reference sequence).

This clone showed up just once. This sequence joins TRBV5-1 and TRBJ2-1, with a tentative D call TRBD2 (5 bases). The V end was cut by 3 bases, the J end by 3 bases, with 16 bases between. This CDR3 has 16 residues. Germline-derived CDR1 and CDR2 are SGHRS and YFSETQ. The CDR3 bases are TGCGCCAGCAGCTCGGCTCAGGTGGGGAGCTACAATGAGCAGTTCTTC. Its translation: CASSSAQVGSYNEQFF.

A single count supports this clone. The chain employs TRBV5-1 and TRBJ1-5, with D possibly matching TRBD1 (6 bases). The ends were cut back, 0 bases at V and 1 base at J, with 8 bases in the middle. The CDR3 has 15 amino acids. Germline values: CDR1 SGHRS, CDR2 YFSETQ. CDR3 sequence reads: CASSLGQGSNQPQHF. The CDR3 nucleotides are TGCGCCAGCAGCTTGGGGCAGGGGAGCAATCAGCCCCAGCATTTT.

CDR3 amino acids: CASTLSTDNTEAFF. The CDR3 DNA reads as TGCGCCAGCACTCTGTCGACAGATAACACTGAAGCTTTCTTT. V and J are TRBV5-1 and TRBJ1-1; D is perhaps TRBD1 (5 bases). CDR1 and CDR2 from the germline V gene are SGHRS and YFSETQ. The V end lost 6 bases, the J end lost 2 bases, and 14 bases lay between the germline ends. This CDR3 is built from 14 residues.